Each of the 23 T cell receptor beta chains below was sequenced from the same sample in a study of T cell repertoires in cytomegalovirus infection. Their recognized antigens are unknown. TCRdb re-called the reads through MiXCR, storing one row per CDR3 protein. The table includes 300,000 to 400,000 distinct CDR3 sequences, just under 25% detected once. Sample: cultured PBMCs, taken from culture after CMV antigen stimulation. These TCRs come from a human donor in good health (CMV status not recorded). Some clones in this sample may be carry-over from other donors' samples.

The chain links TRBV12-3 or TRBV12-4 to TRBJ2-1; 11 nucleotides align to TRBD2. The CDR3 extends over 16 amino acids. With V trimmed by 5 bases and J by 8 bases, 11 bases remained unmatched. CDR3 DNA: TGTGCCAGCAGTCTTCTATTAGCGGGAGGGAGCGATGAGCAGTTCTTC. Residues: CASSLLLAGGSDEQFF.

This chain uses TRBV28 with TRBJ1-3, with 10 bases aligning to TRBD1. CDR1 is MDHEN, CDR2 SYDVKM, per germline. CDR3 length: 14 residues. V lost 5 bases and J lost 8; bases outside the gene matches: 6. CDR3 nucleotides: TGTGCCAGCAGTGGACAGGGGGAAGGGGACACCATATATTTT. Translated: CASSGQGEGDTIYF.

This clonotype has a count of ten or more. In DNA, the CDR3 is TGTGCCAGCAGCTTAGGGACTAGCGGGCACACAGATACGCAGTATTTT. Residues: CASSLGTSGHTDTQYF. The gene calls are TRBV7-2 and TRBJ2-3, with 11 bases identical to TRBD2. V gave up 1 base and J gave up 2 bases; unmatched junction bases: 2. The CDR3 is 16 amino acids. The germline V gene has CDR1 SGHTA and CDR2 FQGNSA. Filled out from reference TRBV7-2 and TRBJ2-3, the complete variable domain reads GAGVSQSPSNKVTEKGKDVELRCDPISGHTALYWYRQSLGQGLEFLIYFQGNSAPDKSGLPSDRFSAERTGGSVSTLTIQRTQQEDSAVYLCASSLGTSGHTDTQYFGPGTRLTVL.

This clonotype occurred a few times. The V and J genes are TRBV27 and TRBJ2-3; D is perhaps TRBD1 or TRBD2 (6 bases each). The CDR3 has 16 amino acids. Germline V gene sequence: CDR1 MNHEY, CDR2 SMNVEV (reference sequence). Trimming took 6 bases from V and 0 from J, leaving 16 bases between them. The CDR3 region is CASRYRGRSSTDTQYF. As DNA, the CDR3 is TGTGCCAGCAGATATAGGGGGAGGTCTAGCACAGATACGCAGTATTTT.

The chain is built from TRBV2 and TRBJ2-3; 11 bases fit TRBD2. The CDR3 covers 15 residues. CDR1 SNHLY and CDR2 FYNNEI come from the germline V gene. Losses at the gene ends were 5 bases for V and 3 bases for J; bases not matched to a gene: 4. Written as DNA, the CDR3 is TGTGCCAGCAGTAGACTAGCGGGATTAACAGATACGCAGTATTTT. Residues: CASSRLAGLTDTQYF.

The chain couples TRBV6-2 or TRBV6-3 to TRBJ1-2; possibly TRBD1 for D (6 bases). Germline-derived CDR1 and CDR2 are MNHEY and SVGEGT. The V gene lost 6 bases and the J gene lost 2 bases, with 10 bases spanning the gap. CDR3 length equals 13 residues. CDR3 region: CASRSGGNYGYTF. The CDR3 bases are TGTGCCAGCAGATCGGGGGGCAACTATGGCTACACCTTC.

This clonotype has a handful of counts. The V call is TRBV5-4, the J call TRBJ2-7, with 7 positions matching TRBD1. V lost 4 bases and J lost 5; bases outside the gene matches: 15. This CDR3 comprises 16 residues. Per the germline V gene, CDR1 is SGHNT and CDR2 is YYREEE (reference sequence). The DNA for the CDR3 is TGTGCCAGCAGCCAGCAAGTGACAGGGATGAGGGACGAGCAGTACTTC. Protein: CASSQQVTGMRDEQYF.

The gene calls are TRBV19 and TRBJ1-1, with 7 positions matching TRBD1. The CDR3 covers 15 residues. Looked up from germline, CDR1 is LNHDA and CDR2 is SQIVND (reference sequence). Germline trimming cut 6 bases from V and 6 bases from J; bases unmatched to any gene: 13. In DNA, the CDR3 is TGTGCCAGTAGCAGGGGGGAGAGGGCGGGCGCTGAAGCTTTCTTT. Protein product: CASSRGERAGAEAFF.

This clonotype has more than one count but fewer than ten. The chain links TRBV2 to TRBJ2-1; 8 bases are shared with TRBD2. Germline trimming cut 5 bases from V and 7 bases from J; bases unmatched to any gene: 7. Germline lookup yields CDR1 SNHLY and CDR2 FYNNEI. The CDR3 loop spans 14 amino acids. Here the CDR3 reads CASSQIAGWNEQFF. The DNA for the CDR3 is TGTGCCAGCAGTCAGATAGCGGGATGGAATGAGCAGTTCTTC.

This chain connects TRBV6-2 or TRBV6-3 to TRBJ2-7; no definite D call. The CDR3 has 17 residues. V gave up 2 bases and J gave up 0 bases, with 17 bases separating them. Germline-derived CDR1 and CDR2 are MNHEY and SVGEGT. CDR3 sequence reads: CASSYPEKIRYSYEQYF. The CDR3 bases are TGTGCCAGCAGTTACCCTGAGAAAATCCGATACTCCTACGAGCAGTACTTC.

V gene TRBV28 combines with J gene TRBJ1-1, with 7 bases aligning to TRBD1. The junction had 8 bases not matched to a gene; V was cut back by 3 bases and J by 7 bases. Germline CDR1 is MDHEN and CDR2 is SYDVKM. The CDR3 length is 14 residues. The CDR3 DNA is TGTGCCAGCAGTTTGCCAGGACAGGACCGTGAAGCTTTCTTT. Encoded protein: CASSLPGQDREAFF.

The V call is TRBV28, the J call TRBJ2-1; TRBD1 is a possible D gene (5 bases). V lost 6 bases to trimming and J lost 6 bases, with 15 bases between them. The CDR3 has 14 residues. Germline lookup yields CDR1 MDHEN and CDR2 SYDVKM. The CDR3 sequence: CASSHPRVLNEQFF. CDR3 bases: TGTGCCAGCAGCCACCCCAGGGTTCTCAATGAGCAGTTCTTC. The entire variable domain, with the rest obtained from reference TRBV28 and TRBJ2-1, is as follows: DVKVTQSSRYLVKRTGEKVFLECVQDMDHENMFWYRQDPGLGLRLIYFSYDVKMKEKGDIPEGYSVSREKKERFSLILESASTNQTSMYLCASSHPRVLNEQFFGPGTRLTVL.

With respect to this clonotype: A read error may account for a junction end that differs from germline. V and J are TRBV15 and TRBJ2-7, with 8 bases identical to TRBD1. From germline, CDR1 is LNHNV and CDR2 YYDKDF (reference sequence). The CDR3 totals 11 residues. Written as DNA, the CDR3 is TGTGCCACCAGCAGAGATGGGGACAGGAGCTTC. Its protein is CATSRDGDRSF.

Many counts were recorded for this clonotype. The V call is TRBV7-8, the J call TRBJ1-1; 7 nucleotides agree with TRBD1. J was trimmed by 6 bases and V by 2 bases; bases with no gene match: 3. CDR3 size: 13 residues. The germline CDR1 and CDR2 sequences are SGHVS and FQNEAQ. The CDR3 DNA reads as TGTGCCAGCAGCTTACTTGGGACAGCTGAAGCTTTCTTT. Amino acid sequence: CASSLLGTAEAFF. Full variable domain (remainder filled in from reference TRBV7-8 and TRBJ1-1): GAGVSQSPRYKVAKRGQDVALRCDPISGHVSLFWYQQALGQGPEFLTYFQNEAQLDKSGLPSDRFFAERPEGSVSTLKIQRTQQEDSAVYLCASSLLGTAEAFFGQGTRLTVV.

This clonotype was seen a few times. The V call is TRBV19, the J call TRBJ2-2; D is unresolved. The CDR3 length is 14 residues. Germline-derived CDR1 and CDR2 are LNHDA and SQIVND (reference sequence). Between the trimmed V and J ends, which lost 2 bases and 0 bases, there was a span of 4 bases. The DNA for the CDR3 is TGTGCCAGTAGTATACACTCGAACACCGGGGAGCTGTTTTTT. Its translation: CASSIHSNTGELFF.

The CDR3 region has the DNA TGTGCCTGGAGTGTACTACAGGGCCATGAGCAGTTCTTC. As protein: CAWSVLQGHEQFF. The V and J genes are TRBV30 and TRBJ2-1, with a weak D call TRBD1 (6 bases). The V end lost 0 bases, the J end lost 8 bases, and 11 bases lay between the germline ends. The CDR3 covers 13 residues. Germline V gene data show CDR1 as GTSNPN and CDR2 as SVGIG (reference sequence).

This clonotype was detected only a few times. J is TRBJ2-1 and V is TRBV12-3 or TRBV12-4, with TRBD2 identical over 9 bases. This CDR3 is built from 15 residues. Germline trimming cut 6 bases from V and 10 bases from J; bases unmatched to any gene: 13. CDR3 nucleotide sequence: TGTGCCAGCAGCCAAACCGGGACTAGCTCAGAAGAGCAGTTCTTC. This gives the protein CASSQTGTSSEEQFF.

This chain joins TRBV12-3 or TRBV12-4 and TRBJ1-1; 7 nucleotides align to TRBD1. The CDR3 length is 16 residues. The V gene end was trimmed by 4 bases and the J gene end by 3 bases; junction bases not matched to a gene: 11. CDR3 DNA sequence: TGTGCCAGCAGTTCAGGAAACAGGGGTACGGACACTGAAGCTTTCTTT. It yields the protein CASSSGNRGTDTEAFF.

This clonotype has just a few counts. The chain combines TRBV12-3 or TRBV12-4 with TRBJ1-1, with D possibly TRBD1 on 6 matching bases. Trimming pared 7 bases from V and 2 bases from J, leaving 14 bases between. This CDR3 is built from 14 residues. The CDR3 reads CASKPAGANTEAFF. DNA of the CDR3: TGTGCCAGCAAGCCGGCGGGGGCTAACACTGAAGCTTTCTTT.

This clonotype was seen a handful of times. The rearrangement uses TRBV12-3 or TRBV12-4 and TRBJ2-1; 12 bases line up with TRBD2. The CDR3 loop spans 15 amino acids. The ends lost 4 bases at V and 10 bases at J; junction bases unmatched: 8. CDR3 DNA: TGTGCCAGCAGTTCTAAAACTAGCGGGGGGCCCGAGCAGTTCTTC. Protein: CASSSKTSGGPEQFF.

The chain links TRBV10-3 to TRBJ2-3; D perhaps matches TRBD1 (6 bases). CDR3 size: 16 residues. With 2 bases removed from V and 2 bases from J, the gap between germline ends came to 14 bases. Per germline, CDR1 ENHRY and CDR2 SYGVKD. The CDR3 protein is CAISEGRTVFTDTQYF. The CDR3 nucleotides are TGTGCCATCAGTGAGGGAAGGACAGTATTCACAGATACGCAGTATTTT.

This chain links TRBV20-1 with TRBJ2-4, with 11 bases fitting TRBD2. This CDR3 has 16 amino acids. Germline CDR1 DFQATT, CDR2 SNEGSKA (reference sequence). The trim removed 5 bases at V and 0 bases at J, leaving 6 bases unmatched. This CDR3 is CSAAGLAALAKNIQYF. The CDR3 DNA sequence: TGCAGTGCTGCGGGACTAGCGGCCTTAGCCAAAAACATTCAGTACTTC.

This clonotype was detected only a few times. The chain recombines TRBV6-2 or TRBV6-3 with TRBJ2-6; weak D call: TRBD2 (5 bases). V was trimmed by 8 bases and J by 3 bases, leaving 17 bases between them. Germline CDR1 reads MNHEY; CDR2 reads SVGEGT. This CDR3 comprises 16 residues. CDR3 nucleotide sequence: TGTGCCAGCCGGGGTGAAGGGATGGGTGGGGCCAACGTCCTGACTTTC. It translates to CASRGEGMGGANVLTF.